This T cell receptor (beta chain) was found in a study of T-cell memory formation after mild COVID-19. Employing constant-segment primers, 5'RACE generated TCR alpha and TCR beta cDNA libraries bearing sample barcodes and UMIs. TCRdb recomputed calls from the 5' RACE reads with MiXCR, one row per CDR3 protein. The repertoire consists of some 300,000 distinct CDR3 sequences, with 20% to 25% occurring once and the leading ten covering roughly 21%. Germline V gene sequence: CDR1 SGHRS, CDR2 YFSETQ. V lost 0 bases, J lost 5 bases, and 20 bases lay in between. This CDR3 contains 17 residues. In its sample, this clonotype was seen a few times. Its antigen is not identified. Study-level results: Those CD4+ clones that contracted were mainly in CM and EM (CD8+ ones in EMRA). From day 15 to 85, contracting clones were balanced between CD4 and CD8, whereas later expanders leaned toward CD4+.

The V call is TRBV5-1, the J call TRBJ1-1; a possible D gene is TRBD1 (6 bases). The sequence came from a man between 18 and 29 years old who had mild COVID-19 (a few samples of this study predate the infection). Cell type and time point are not known. Material for sequencing was PBMCs or a T cell subset sorted from them (not recorded which). As DNA, the CDR3 is TGCGCCAGCAGCTTGGGGCCCGAGGGTTACAGGGAGACTGAAGCTTTCTTT. Encoded protein: CASSLGPEGYRETEAFF.